The rows below give T cell receptor beta chains drawn from one sample of a study of human T cells and chemical hapten exposure. MiXCR, run by TCRdb on the RACE reads, gives a single entry per CDR3 protein. Of 130,000 or so distinct CDR3 sequences in the sample, 11% were seen once. The sequences come from whole blood, collected in connection with sensitization to the hapten diphenylcyclopropenone (DPC). The receptors were gathered from a woman aged 50 to 65 with alopecia areata. Some clones in this sample may be carry-over from other donors' samples. Each CDR3 is given without its conserved first and last residue. The order of the fields is V gene, CDR3 protein.

>TRBV2
ASSSRGVNTEAF
>TRBV27
ASSLYRESYEQY
>TRBV7-6
ASSPLTSDYNEQF
>TRBV3-1
ASSQDTGISYEQY
>TRBV5-1
ASSLDSNYGYT
>TRBV27
ASSASGTSPLEQY
>TRBV5-4
ANQVTGKRANYGYT
>TRBV29-1
SVSLFFRGLLSKNIQY
>TRBV27
ASSFLGRTYEQY
>TRBV6-5
ASSYSGGTEAF
>TRBV12-3/TRBV12-4
ASSSIAGASYEQY
>TRBV2
ASNRRTEAF
>TRBV28
ASIPSRTGGEQY
>TRBV28
ASSSPVNTEAF
>TRBV7-3
ASSPTGVGEAF
>TRBV12-3/TRBV12-4
ASSLYRDGSPLH
>TRBV5-1
ASSSGREGWNTEAF
>TRBV3-1
ASRGGVGPYEQY
>TRBV6-5
ASSYDRGNSPLH
>TRBV4-3
ASSQEDRVYEQY
>TRBV10-3
AIRGIQAPDTQY
>TRBV2
ASTSQGSDVTGELF
>TRBV28
ASSPPDRVEQY
>TRBV5-6
ASSPGGGVRYNEQF
>TRBV28
ASSLGQGAEAF
>TRBV4-3
ASSQEWDGQETQY
>TRBV13
ASSWGGQETQY
>TRBV5-1
ASSPTGDLSSYNSPLH
>TRBV6-1
ASSEDTEAF
>TRBV5-1
ASSLAQEGTQY
>TRBV2
ASREAGGPYEQY
>TRBV12-3/TRBV12-4
ASSFDRSYEQY
>TRBV2
ASTKGEAGSGNTIY
>TRBV20-1
SAPMKADTQY
>TRBV29-1
SLRGVGLQDTQY
>TRBV28
ASSHDAPLNTGELF
>TRBV10-3
AISDPQTGGVRETQY
>TRBV7-2
ASSSGQGVVGYT